This passage covers 19 T cell receptor beta chains from one sample sequenced in a study of blood T cells in healthy people across ages. A second 7 to 11 cycle PCR used barcoded and J-beta primers. A single record per CDR3 protein comes from TCRdb applying MiXCR to the 5' RACE reads. The data show 1 million to 1.2 million distinct CDR3 sequences, roughly two fifths seen once. The material sequenced was blood. The receptors originated from a man aged 18 to 30 in good health.

There are many counts of this clonotype. The V gene is TRBV5-1, the J gene TRBJ2-3, with D hard to call. The V end was cut by 0 bases, the J end by 2 bases, with 13 bases between. This CDR3 comprises 16 residues. The germline CDR1 and CDR2 sequences are SGHRS and YFSETQ. The CDR3 spells CASSLAVLGATDTQYF. The CDR3 coding sequence is TGCGCCAGCAGCTTGGCCGTCCTCGGAGCCACAGATACGCAGTATTTT.

The chain joins TRBV4-3 to TRBJ2-1; TRBD1 agrees at 7 bases. This CDR3 is 17 amino acids long. Germline assignment: CDR1 LGHNA and CDR2 YSLEER. Unmatched junction bases numbered 8, after V lost 2 bases and J lost 1 base. The CDR3 DNA reads as TGCGCCAGCAGCCAAAACCCAGGGGGTTTATCCTACAATGAGCAGTTCTTC. Translating it yields CASSQNPGGLSYNEQFF.

This clonotype was counted between two and nine times. The genes are TRBV7-6 and TRBJ2-3, with D perhaps TRBD2 (7 bases). The germline CDR1 and CDR2 sequences are SGHVS and FNYEAQ. The CDR3 sequence is 19 residues long. V was trimmed by 2 bases and J by 2 bases, leaving 23 bases between them. CDR3 nucleotide sequence: TGTGCCAGCAGCTTAAGGTTATCCATAGGGGGGGAGATCACAGATACGCAGTATTTT. Protein product: CASSLRLSIGGEITDTQYF.

This clonotype showed up just a few times. The CDR3 here is CASSPQRWAGHYGYGYTF. The CDR3 coding sequence is TGTGCCAGCAGCCCCCAGAGGTGGGCAGGCCATTATGGCTATGGCTACACCTTC. V usage is TRBV12-3 or TRBV12-4 and J usage is TRBJ1-2; D is ambiguous. The CDR3 spans 18 residues. Trimming cost V 6 bases and J 4 bases, with 27 bases left between them.

This sequence joins TRBV20-1 and TRBJ2-7; D unresolved. Germline V gives CDR1 DFQATT, CDR2 SNEGSKA (reference sequence). Trimming took off 3 bases at V and 2 bases at J, with 14 bases between the two ends. The CDR3 sequence is 14 residues long. The CDR3 DNA reads as TGCAGTGCTAGTGGTGGTGTGCGTACCTACGAGCAGTACTTC. Its translation is CSASGGVRTYEQYF.

This clonotype was recorded a few times. The V gene is TRBV12-5, the J gene TRBJ2-1; TRBD2 matches at 8 bases. The J segment lost 7 bases and the V segment lost 5 bases, leaving 13 bases of the junction unmatched. From germline, CDR1 is LGHNT and CDR2 FRNRAP. This CDR3 spans 16 amino acids. The CDR3 spells CASGISEAGGGNEQFF. CDR3 coding DNA: TGTGCTAGTGGTATCTCAGAGGCGGGGGGTGGTAATGAGCAGTTCTTC.

This clonotype was found a few times. This chain links TRBV24-1 with TRBJ1-1; D not resolved. The V end was cut by 8 bases, the J end by 7 bases, with 19 bases between. Germline V gene lookup returns CDR1 KGHDR and CDR2 SFDVKD. The CDR3 extends over 14 amino acids. CDR3 region: CATTPPLDNLEAFF. In DNA form, the CDR3 reads TGTGCCACCACGCCGCCCTTAGATAACCTTGAAGCTTTCTTT.

The rearrangement joins TRBV20-1 to TRBJ1-2, with unresolved D. Germline V gene lookup returns CDR1 DFQATT and CDR2 SNEGSKA (reference sequence). V was trimmed by 1 base and J by 6 bases, leaving 15 bases between them. This CDR3 is built from 14 residues. CDR3 residues: CSARATVSGHGYTF. CDR3 DNA: TGCAGTGCTAGAGCCACGGTTTCCGGACATGGCTACACCTTC.

J is TRBJ1-2 and V is TRBV10-2, with no clear D. In germline, CDR1 is WSHSY, CDR2 SAAADI. Trimming removed 0 bases at V and 4 bases at J, with 12 bases between. The CDR3 has 15 residues. For the CDR3, the DNA is TGCGCCAGCAGTGAGTCGACGGCCTCTCCCTATGGCTACACCTTC. Translation gives CASSESTASPYGYTF.

This clonotype was counted between two and nine times. This chain connects TRBV20-1 to TRBJ1-1, with a weak D call TRBD1 (5 bases). Between the trimmed V and J ends, which lost 3 bases and 5 bases, there was a span of 19 bases. The CDR3 runs 15 residues. The germline CDR1 and CDR2 sequences are DFQATT and SNEGSKA (reference sequence). The CDR3 region is CSASGHSGDRTEAFF. CDR3 DNA sequence: TGCAGTGCTAGCGGACACTCGGGGGATAGGACTGAAGCTTTCTTT.

The V call is TRBV9, the J call TRBJ1-1; the match to TRBD1 covers 9 bases. The CDR3 consists of 17 residues. Trimming removed 2 bases from V and 1 base from J; junction bases left unmatched: 9. CDR1 SGDLS and CDR2 YYNGEE come from the germline V gene. CDR3 DNA: TGTGCCAGCAGCGTTGGGACAGGGCTCCTGAAGAACACTGAAGCTTTCTTT. Translated: CASSVGTGLLKNTEAFF.

The rearrangement uses TRBV2 and TRBJ2-7, with D possibly being TRBD1 (6 bases). CDR1 and CDR2 from the germline V gene are SNHLY and FYNNEI. There are 13 residues in the CDR3. V was cut by 4 bases and J by 7 bases, with 14 bases left in between. CDR3 coding DNA: TGTGCCAGCAGTGTAGTCCGGGACAATGAGCAGTACTTC. It translates to CASSVVRDNEQYF.

Only a few counts were recorded for this clonotype. The chain recombines TRBV9 with TRBJ1-1; TRBD1 is a possible D gene (5 bases). V was trimmed by 3 bases and J by 5 bases, leaving 20 bases between them. The CDR3 spans 16 residues. Germline V CDR1 and CDR2: SGDLS, YYNGEE. The CDR3 DNA reads TGTGCCAGCAGCGCTTGGGGGGGAGGTGGATCGACTGAAGCTTTCTTT. This sequence encodes CASSAWGGGGSTEAFF.

The genes are TRBV20-1 and TRBJ1-6; TRBD1 might be the D (6 bases). The germline V gene encodes CDR1 DFQATT and CDR2 SNEGSKA (reference sequence). V lost 6 bases and J 10 bases, leaving 16 bases between the germline ends. The CDR3 consists of 13 residues. Here the CDR3 reads CSAQGSRESPLHF. The DNA for the CDR3 is TGCAGTGCCCAGGGGTCCAGGGAATCACCCCTCCACTTT.

The chain has TRBV29-1 and TRBJ1-1; 9 nucleotides line up with TRBD1. This CDR3 spans 16 amino acids. Losses at the gene ends were 6 bases for V and 0 bases for J; bases not matched to a gene: 11. Germline lookup yields CDR1 SQVTM and CDR2 ANQGSEA. CDR3 residues: CSVERDRVGLNTEAFF. The CDR3 nucleotides read TGCAGCGTCGAACGGGACAGGGTGGGTTTGAACACTGAAGCTTTCTTT.

The gene calls are TRBV7-9 and TRBJ2-5, with D possibly TRBD2 on 5 matching bases. The germline V and J ends were trimmed by 3 bases and 4 bases, with 21 bases remaining between them. There are 17 residues in the CDR3. The germline V gene has CDR1 SEHNR and CDR2 FQNEAQ (reference sequence). In DNA, the CDR3 is TGTGCCAGCAGCTTTTCCTCCGAGGGTTTCGGGCGAGAGACCCAGTACTTC. Translated: CASSFSSEGFGRETQYF.

The rearrangement links TRBV7-2 to TRBJ2-1; D gene ambiguous. Germline values: CDR1 SGHTA, CDR2 FQGNSA. V lost 2 bases to trimming and J lost 0 bases, with 11 bases between them. There are 16 residues in the CDR3. The CDR3 nucleotides are TGTGCCAGCAGCTTAAGCCCGAAAAGCTCCTACAATGAGCAGTTCTTC. Its protein product is CASSLSPKSSYNEQFF.

This clonotype was observed a handful of times. The chain combines TRBV3-1 with TRBJ2-4, with TRBD1 matching 8 bases. The CDR3 totals 13 residues. With 4 bases clipped from V and 7 bases from J, the junction kept 3 bases outside the gene matches. Per the germline V gene, CDR1 is LGHDT and CDR2 is YNNKEL (reference sequence). The CDR3 nucleotides read TGTGCCAGCAGCCCAGACAGGGGTAACATTCAGTACTTC. Its protein product is CASSPDRGNIQYF.

This clonotype showed up just a few times. CDR3 in DNA: TGTGCCATCAGCGACAGGGCCGGGCAGTTCTTC. Its protein product is CAISDRAGQFF. The chain couples TRBV10-3 to TRBJ2-1; 7 bases are a match to TRBD1. Losses at the gene ends were 6 bases for V and 12 bases for J; bases not matched to a gene: 5. The germline gives CDR1 ENHRY, CDR2 SYGVKD. The CDR3 has 11 amino acids.